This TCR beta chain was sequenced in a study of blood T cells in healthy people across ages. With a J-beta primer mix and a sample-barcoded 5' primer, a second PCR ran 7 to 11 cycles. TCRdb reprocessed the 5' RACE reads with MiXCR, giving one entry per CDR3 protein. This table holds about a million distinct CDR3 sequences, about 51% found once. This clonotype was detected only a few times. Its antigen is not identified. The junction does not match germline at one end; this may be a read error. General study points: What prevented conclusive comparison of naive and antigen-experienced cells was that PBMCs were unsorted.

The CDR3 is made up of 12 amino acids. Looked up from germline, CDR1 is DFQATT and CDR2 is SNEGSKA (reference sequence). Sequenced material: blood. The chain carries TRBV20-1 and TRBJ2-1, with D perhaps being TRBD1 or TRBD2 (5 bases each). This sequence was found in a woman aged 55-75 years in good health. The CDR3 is CSARDGRNEQFF. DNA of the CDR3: TGCAGCGCTAGGGACGGTAGGAATGAGCAGTTCTTC.